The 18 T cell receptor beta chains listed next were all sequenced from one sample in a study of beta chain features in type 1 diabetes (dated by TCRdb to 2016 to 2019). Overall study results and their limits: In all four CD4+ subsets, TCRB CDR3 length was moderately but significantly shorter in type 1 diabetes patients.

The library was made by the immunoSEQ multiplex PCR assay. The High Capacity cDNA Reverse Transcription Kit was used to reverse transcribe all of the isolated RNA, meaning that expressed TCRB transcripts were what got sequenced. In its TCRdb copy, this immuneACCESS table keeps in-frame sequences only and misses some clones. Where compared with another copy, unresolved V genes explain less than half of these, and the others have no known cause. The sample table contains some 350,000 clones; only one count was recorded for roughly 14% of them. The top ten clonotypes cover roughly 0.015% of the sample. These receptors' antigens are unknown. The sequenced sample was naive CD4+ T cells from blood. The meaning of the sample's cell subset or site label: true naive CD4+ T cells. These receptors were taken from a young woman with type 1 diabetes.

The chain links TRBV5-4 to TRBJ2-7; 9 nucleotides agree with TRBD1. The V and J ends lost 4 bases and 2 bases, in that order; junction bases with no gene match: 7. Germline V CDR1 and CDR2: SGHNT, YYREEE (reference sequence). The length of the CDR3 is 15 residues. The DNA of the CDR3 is TGTGCCAGCAGCCAGGGACAGGGCTCTACCTACGAGCAGTACTTC. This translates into CASSQGQGSTYEQYF.

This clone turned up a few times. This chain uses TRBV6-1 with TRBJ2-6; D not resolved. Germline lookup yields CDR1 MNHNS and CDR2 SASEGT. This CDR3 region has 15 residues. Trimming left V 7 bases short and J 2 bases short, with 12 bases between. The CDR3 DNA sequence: TGTGCCAGCATCCAAAGCGCCCCTGGGGCCAACGTCCTGACTTTC. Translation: CASIQSAPGANVLTF.

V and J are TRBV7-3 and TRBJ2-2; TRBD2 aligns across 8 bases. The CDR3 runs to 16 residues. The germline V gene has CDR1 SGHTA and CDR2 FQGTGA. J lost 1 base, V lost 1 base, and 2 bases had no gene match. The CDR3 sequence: CASSLNSGRNTGELFF. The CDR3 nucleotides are TGTGCCAGCAGCTTAAACAGCGGGAGGAACACCGGGGAGCTGTTTTTT.

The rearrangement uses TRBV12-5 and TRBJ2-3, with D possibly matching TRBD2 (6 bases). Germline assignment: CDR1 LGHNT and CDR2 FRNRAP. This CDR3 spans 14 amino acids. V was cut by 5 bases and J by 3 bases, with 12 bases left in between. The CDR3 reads CASGHGSATDTQYF. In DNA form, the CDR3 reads TGTGCTAGTGGTCACGGGAGTGCAACAGATACGCAGTATTTT.

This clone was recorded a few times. The CDR3 region is CASRGASQETQYF. The CDR3, as DNA: TGTGCCAGCAGAGGGGCCTCACAAGAGACCCAGTACTTC. The V gene is TRBV7-2, the J gene TRBJ2-5, with D tentatively TRBD1 (5 bases). CDR3 length: 13 residues. Per germline, CDR1 SGHTA and CDR2 FQGNSA. V lost 6 bases, J lost 2 bases, and 10 bases lay in between.

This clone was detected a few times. Here the CDR3 DNA reads TGTGCCAGCAGCGCCGGAGAGACCCAGTACTTC. It yields the protein CASSAGETQYF. V and J are TRBV7-6 and TRBJ2-5; D not resolved. The CDR3 length is 11 residues. Trimming shortened V by 5 bases and J by 4 bases, and 5 bases separated the two germline ends. Germline-derived CDR1 and CDR2 are SGHVS and FNYEAQ.

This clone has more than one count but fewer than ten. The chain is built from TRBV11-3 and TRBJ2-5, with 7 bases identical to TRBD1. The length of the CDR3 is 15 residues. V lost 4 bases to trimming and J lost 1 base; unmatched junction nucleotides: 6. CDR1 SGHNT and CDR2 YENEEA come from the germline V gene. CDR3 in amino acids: CASSSPGGSQETQYF. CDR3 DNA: TGTGCCAGCAGCTCCCCAGGGGGTTCCCAAGAGACCCAGTACTTC.

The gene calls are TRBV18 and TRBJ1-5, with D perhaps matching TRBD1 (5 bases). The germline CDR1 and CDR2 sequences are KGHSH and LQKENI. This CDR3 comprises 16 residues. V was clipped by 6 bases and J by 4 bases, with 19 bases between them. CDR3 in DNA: TGTGCCAGCTCGTTCGACAGCCCGGCCGGTAATCAGCCCCAGCATTTT. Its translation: CASSFDSPAGNQPQHF.

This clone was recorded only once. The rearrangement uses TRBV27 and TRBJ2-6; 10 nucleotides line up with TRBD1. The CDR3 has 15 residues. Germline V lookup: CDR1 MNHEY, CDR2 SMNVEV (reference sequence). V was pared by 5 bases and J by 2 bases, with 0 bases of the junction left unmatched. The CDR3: CASSGQGAGANVLTF. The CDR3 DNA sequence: TGTGCCAGCAGTGGACAGGGGGCTGGGGCCAACGTCCTGACTTTC.

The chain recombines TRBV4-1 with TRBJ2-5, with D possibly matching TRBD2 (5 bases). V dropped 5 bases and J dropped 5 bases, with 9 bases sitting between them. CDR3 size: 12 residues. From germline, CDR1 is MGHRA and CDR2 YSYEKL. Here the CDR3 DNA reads TGCGCCAGCAGCTCTGGCGGGGAGACCCAGTACTTC. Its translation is CASSSGGETQYF.

Here the CDR3 reads CASSLDLRTSGITDTQYF. CDR3 in DNA: TGCGCCAGCAGCTTGGACCTGAGGACTAGCGGGATAACAGATACGCAGTATTTT. This sequence joins TRBV5-1 and TRBJ2-3; 12 bases are shared with TRBD2. The junction had 8 bases not matched to a gene; V was cut back by 0 bases and J by 3 bases. CDR1 and CDR2 (germline): SGHRS, YFSETQ. This CDR3 is built from 18 residues. Looking up the rest from reference TRBV5-1 and TRBJ2-3 gives the full variable domain: KAGVTQTPRYLIKTRGQQVTLSCSPISGHRSVSWYQQTPGQGLQFLFEYFSETQRNKGNFPGRFSGRQFSNSRSEMNVSTLELGDSALYLCASSLDLRTSGITDTQYFGPGTRLTVL.

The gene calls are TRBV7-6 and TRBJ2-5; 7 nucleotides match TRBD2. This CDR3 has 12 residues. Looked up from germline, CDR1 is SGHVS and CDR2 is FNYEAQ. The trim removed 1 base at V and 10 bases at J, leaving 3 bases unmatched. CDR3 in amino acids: CASSLVGGDQYF. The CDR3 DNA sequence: TGTGCCAGCAGCTTAGTGGGAGGGGACCAGTACTTC.

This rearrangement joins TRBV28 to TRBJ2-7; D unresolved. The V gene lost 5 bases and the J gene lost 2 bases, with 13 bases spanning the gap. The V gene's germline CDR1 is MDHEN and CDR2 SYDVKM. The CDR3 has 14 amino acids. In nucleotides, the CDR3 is TGTGCCAGCAGTACCGGTACCACAGCCTACGAGCAGTACTTC. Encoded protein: CASSTGTTAYEQYF.

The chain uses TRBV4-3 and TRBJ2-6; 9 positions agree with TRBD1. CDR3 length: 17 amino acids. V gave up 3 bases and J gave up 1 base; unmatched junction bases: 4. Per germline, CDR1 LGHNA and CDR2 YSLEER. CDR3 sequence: CASSQTGTGSGANVLTF. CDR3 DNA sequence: TGCGCCAGCAGCCAGACCGGGACAGGGTCTGGGGCCAACGTCCTGACTTTC.

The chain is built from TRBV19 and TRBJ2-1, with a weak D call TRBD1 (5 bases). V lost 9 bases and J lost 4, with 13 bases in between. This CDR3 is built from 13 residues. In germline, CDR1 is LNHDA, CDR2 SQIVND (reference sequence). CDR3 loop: CASSQTGYNEQFF. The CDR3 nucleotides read TGTGCCAGCTCTCAAACAGGTTACAATGAGCAGTTCTTC.

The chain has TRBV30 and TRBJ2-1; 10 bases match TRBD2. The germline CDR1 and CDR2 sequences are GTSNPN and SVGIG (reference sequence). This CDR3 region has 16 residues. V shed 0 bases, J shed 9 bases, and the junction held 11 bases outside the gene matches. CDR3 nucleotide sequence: TGTGCCTGGAGTGTAGGTATAGCGGGAGGTAATGTTGAGCAGTTCTTC. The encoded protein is CAWSVGIAGGNVEQFF.

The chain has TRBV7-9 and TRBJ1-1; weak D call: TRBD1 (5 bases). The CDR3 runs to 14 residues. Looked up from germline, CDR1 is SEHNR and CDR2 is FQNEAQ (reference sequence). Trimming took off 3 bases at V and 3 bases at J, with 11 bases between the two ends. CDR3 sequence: CASSFGQGDTEAFF. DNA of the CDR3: TGTGCCAGCAGCTTCGGGCAGGGTGACACTGAAGCTTTCTTT.

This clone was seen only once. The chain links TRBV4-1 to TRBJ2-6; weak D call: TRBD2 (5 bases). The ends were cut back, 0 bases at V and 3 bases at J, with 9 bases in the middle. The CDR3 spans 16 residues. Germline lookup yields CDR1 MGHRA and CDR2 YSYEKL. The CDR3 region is CASSQDLGGGANVLTF. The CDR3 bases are TGCGCCAGCAGCCAAGATTTAGGAGGTGGGGCCAACGTCCTGACTTTC.